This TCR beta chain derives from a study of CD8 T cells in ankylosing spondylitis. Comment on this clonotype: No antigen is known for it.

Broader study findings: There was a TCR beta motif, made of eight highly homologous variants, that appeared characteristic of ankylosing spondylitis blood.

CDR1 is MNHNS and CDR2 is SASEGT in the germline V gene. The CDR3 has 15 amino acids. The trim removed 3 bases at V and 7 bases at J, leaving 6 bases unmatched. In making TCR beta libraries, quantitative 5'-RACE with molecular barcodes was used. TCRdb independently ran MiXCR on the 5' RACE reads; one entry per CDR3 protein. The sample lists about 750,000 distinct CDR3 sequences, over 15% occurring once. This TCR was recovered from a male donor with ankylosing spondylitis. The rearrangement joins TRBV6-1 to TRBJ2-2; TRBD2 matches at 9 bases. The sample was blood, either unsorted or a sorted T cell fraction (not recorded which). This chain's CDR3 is CASSDSGSGNGELFF. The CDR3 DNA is TGTGCCAGCAGTGATAGCGGGAGCGGAAACGGGGAGCTGTTTTTT.